These T cell receptor beta chains were read from a single sample in a study of blood T cell repertoires in COVID-19. Profiling relied on immunoSEQ multiplex PCR, and the TCRdb table lists in-frame clones only, not all of them. In the table there are around 270,000 clones, around 86% of which are singletons. Sequenced material: peripheral blood. Every receptor here comes from a woman in her fifties or sixties with COVID-19, enrolled during active disease. Both conserved end residues are part of each CDR3. Each record gives: J gene, clone size, D gene, V gene, CDR3 protein, CDR3 DNA. A D gene is named only where the DNA matches it firmly. A clone size is listed for some rows: how often the clone was seen (once, few, many), or a class if it is expanded.

TRBJ1-6,-,-,TRBV28,CASTILSYNSPLHF,TGTGCCAGCACTATATTATCCTATAATTCACCCCTCCACTTT
TRBJ2-2,few,-,TRBV4-2,CASSPLGLANTGELFF,TGTGCCAGCAGTCCCCTGGGGCTAGCGAACACCGGGGAGCTGTTTTTT
TRBJ2-4,-,TRBD2,TRBV6-6,CASSTTTGTRGNIQYF,TGTGCCAGCAGCACAACAACCGGGACTAGGGGGAACATTCAGTACTTC
TRBJ2-5,-,TRBD1,TRBV27,CASSRDRETQYF,TGTGCCAGCAGCCGGGACAGGGAGACCCAGTACTTC
TRBJ1-5,-,-,TRBV15,CATSRERIQPQHF,TGTGCCACCAGCAGAGAGAGGATTCAGCCCCAGCATTTT
TRBJ2-2,few,-,TRBV7-9,CASSVGFRGSNTGELFF,TGTGCCAGCAGCGTAGGGTTTCGCGGGTCGAACACCGGGGAGCTGTTTTTT
TRBJ1-5,-,-,TRBV21-1,CAINLRAGNQQPQHF,TGTGCCATTAACCTTCGGGCAGGGAACCAACAGCCCCAGCATTTT
TRBJ1-2,-,TRBD1,TRBV28,CASTRDRGLGYTF,TGTGCCAGCACCCGGGACAGGGGGCTTGGCTACACCTTC
TRBJ2-3,-,-,TRBV5-1,CASSLSGGTDTQYF,TGCGCCAGCAGCTTGTCGGGGGGCACAGATACGCAGTATTTT
TRBJ2-1,-,-,TRBV27,CASSLGPLAQYNEQFF,TGTGCCAGCAGTTTAGGCCCACTAGCTCAATACAATGAGCAGTTCTTC
TRBJ2-2,-,TRBD2,TRBV5-1,CASRLAVNTGELFF,TGCGCCAGTAGACTAGCGGTGAACACCGGGGAGCTGTTTTTT
TRBJ2-5,-,-,TRBV19,CASSTSRTRETQYF,TGTGCCAGTAGTACATCTAGGACACGGGAGACCCAGTACTTC
TRBJ2-2,-,-,TRBV30,CAWRADSINTGELFF,TGTGCCTGGAGGGCCGACAGTATTAACACCGGGGAGCTGTTTTTT
TRBJ2-1,-,TRBD2,TRBV6-5,CASSLTSGRGNEQFF,TGTGCCAGCAGTCTAACTAGCGGGAGGGGGAATGAGCAGTTCTTC
TRBJ1-1,-,TRBD1,TRBV7-2,CASSKDRIAEAFF,TGTGCCAGCAGCAAGGACAGGATAGCTGAAGCTTTCTTT
TRBJ2-3,-,TRBD2,TRBV15,CATSPQGLAGYRSTDTQYF,TGTGCCACCAGCCCTCAGGGACTAGCGGGATATAGGAGCACAGATACGCAGTATTTT
TRBJ1-1,-,-,TRBV28,CASSLDLRPSEAFF,TGTGCCAGCAGTCTAGACCTGCGTCCGTCTGAAGCTTTCTTT
TRBJ2-1,-,-,TRBV20-1,CSATPRDLQFF,TGCAGTGCCACTCCACGGGATCTCCAGTTCTTC
TRBJ2-1,-,TRBD2,TRBV7-2,CASSLAGRGQQFF,TGTGCCAGCAGCTTAGCCGGGAGGGGACAGCAGTTCTTC
TRBJ1-4,-,TRBD1,TRBV5-5,CASRPQTGPGEKLFF,TGTGCCAGCAGACCCCAGACAGGGCCGGGTGAAAAACTGTTTTTT
TRBJ1-2,few,-,TRBV19,CASRREHYGYTF,TGTGCCAGTAGGAGGGAACACTATGGCTACACCTTC
TRBJ1-2,once,-,TRBV9,CASSPQAGRFGYTF,TGTGCCAGCAGCCCCCAGGCTGGTCGTTTTGGCTACACCTTC
TRBJ1-1,-,TRBD1,TRBV4-2,CASSQFGQGKSEAFF,TGTGCCAGCAGCCAATTTGGACAGGGTAAGTCTGAAGCTTTCTTT
TRBJ2-7,-,TRBD1,TRBV7-2,CASSATGGGYEQYF,TGTGCCAGCAGCGCGACAGGGGGCGGCTACGAGCAGTACTTC
TRBJ2-7,-,TRBD1,TRBV7-2,CASSLRRRTGANTYEQYF,TGTGCCAGCAGCTTACGAAGAAGGACAGGGGCCAACACCTACGAGCAGTACTTC
TRBJ1-1,-,-,TRBV9,CASSVGAGDTEAFF,TGTGCCAGCAGCGTAGGGGCGGGAGACACTGAAGCTTTCTTT
TRBJ2-7,-,TRBD2,TRBV27,CASSRRAGGGYEQYF,TGTGCCAGCAGTAGAAGAGCGGGAGGTGGGTACGAGCAGTACTTC
TRBJ1-2,-,TRBD1,TRBV5-5,CASSSRTGGYYGYTF,TGTGCCAGCAGCAGCAGGACAGGGGGCTACTATGGCTACACCTTC
TRBJ1-1,-,-,TRBV15,CATSRLLPGGEAFF,TGTGCCACCAGCAGACTGCTTCCCGGCGGTGAAGCTTTCTTT
TRBJ1-1,-,TRBD1,TRBV18,CASSSRQGGMNTEAFF,TGTGCCAGCTCATCTAGACAGGGGGGGATGAACACTGAAGCTTTCTTT
TRBJ1-5,-,TRBD1,TRBV20-1,CSASTGTGGGEQPQHF,TGCAGTGCTAGTACGGGAACAGGGGGCGGTGAGCAGCCCCAGCATTTT
TRBJ2-1,-,TRBD2,TRBV5-5,CASSRPSGRSFEQFF,TGTGCCAGCAGTAGACCCAGCGGGAGGTCCTTTGAGCAGTTCTTC